The rows below give T cell receptor beta chains drawn from one sample of a study of blood T cell repertoires in COVID-19. Only in-frame clones appear in the TCRdb table, and some are missing; sequencing was by immunoSEQ multiplex PCR. Of some 150,000 clones in the sample, roughly 82% were seen once. The sample taken for sequencing was peripheral blood. These receptors were taken from an older woman with acute or convalescent COVID-19. Each CDR3 is given with its conserved first and last residue.

>TRBJ2-7|TRBV3-1/TRBV3-2
CASSQDFWGAGDTYEQYF
>TRBJ2-2|TRBV7-2
CASSPLSRGRANTGELFF
>TRBJ2-5|TRBV7-2
CASSLETGETQYF
>TRBJ1-2|TRBV6-1
CASSESQSYGYTF
>TRBJ1-5|TRBV19
CASSRTGDQPQHF
>TRBJ2-1|TRBV4-3
CASSPSGGSYNEQFF
>TRBJ2-7|TRBV18
CASSWGEGVSYEQYF
>TRBJ1-1|TRBV18
CASSPEGLNTEAFF
>TRBJ1-5|TRBV30
CAWSPTTVGVNQPQHF
>TRBJ1-4|TRBV3-1/TRBV3-2
CASSEVRNEKLFF
>TRBJ1-1|TRBV28
CASSQDRWGTEAFF
>TRBJ2-1|TRBV28
CASTGSSDEQFF
>TRBJ2-5|TRBV20-1
CSARGQETQYF
>TRBJ2-5|TRBV18
CASTDSQQETQYF
>TRBJ2-1|TRBV7-9
CASSPSASGRIYEQFF
>TRBJ1-3|TRBV6-5
CASSPQGGSGNTIYF
>TRBJ1-3|TRBV7-8
CASSSRNTIYF
>TRBJ2-1|TRBV28
CASSLWGQGARDEQFF
>TRBJ2-1|TRBV9
CASSVDPRQNNEQFF
>TRBJ1-2|TRBV5-5
CASSLAGTGGRGPDGYTF
>TRBJ2-5|TRBV5-4
CASRSGLAGIGTQYF
>TRBJ1-5|TRBV28
CASSSTKPQHF